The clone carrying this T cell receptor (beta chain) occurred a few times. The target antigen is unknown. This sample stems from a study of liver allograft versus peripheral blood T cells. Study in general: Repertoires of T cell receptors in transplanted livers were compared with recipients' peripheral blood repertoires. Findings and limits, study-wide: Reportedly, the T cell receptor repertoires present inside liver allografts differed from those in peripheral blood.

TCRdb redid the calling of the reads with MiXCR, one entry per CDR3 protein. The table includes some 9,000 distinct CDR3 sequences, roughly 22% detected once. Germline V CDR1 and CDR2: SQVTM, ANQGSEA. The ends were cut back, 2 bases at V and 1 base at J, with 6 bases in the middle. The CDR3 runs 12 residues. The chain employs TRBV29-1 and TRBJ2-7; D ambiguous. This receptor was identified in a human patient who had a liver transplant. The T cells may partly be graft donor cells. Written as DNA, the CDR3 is TGCAGCGTTGAATCTCCATCCTACGAGCAGTACTTC. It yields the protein CSVESPSYEQYF.